Listed here are 18 T cell receptor beta chains from one sample, sequenced in a study of blood T cells in healthy people across ages. PCR was performed a second time for roughly 6 to 12 cycles using a sample-barcoded 5' primer and a J-beta primer mix. TCRdb reprocessed the 5' RACE reads with MiXCR, giving one entry per CDR3 protein. The sample includes 900,000 to 950,000 distinct CDR3 sequences, about 28% of them seen just once. These sequences were also reported in another study, on T cells of mothers and their children.

Sequencing was performed on blood. The origin of the receptors is a woman in her 40s in good health.

This clonotype was seen at least ten times. The V gene is TRBV28, the J gene TRBJ2-1, with TRBD2 matching 9 bases. CDR1 and CDR2 from the germline V gene are MDHEN and SYDVKM. V was pared by 9 bases and J by 7 bases, with 10 bases of the junction left unmatched. This CDR3 region has 14 residues. Here the CDR3 DNA reads TGTGCCAGTTCGGCGGGGGGGCCCTTAAATGAGCAGTTCTTC. It is translated as CASSAGGPLNEQFF. The full variable domain, rest sourced from reference TRBV28 and TRBJ2-1, is DVKVTQSSRYLVKRTGEKVFLECVQDMDHENMFWYRQDPGLGLRLIYFSYDVKMKEKGDIPEGYSVSREKKERFSLILESASTNQTSMYLCASSAGGPLNEQFFGPGTRLTVL.

The V gene is TRBV29-1, the J gene TRBJ2-5, with TRBD2 matching 10 bases. CDR1 is SQVTM, CDR2 ANQGSEA, per germline. The CDR3 is made up of 16 amino acids. Trimming took 1 base from V and 5 from J; bases not matched to a gene: 10. The CDR3 sequence is CSVEGLAGAPSETQYF. Written as DNA, the CDR3 is TGCAGCGTTGAAGGGCTAGCGGGAGCCCCGAGTGAGACCCAGTACTTC.

In its sample, this clonotype was seen many times. This sequence joins TRBV4-2 and TRBJ1-2; D is uncertain. The V gene's germline CDR1 is LGHNA and CDR2 YNFKEQ. Trimming pared 4 bases from V and 2 bases from J, leaving 14 bases between. The CDR3 has 15 amino acids. CDR3 in DNA: TGTGCCAGCAGCCTACAAAGGACGGAAAACTATGGCTACACCTTC. Encoded protein: CASSLQRTENYGYTF.

This clonotype was seen only a few times. The V and J genes are TRBV5-1 and TRBJ1-1; TRBD1 matches 7 bases. V gave up 2 bases and J gave up 2 bases; unmatched junction bases: 12. CDR1 SGHRS and CDR2 YFSETQ come from the germline V gene. The CDR3 covers 17 residues. The CDR3 region is CASSLRDREVQNTEAFF. The CDR3 DNA reads TGCGCCAGCAGCTTAAGGGACAGAGAAGTTCAAAACACTGAAGCTTTCTTT. Using reference TRBV5-1 and TRBJ1-1 for the parts outside the CDR3, the full variable domain is KAGVTQTPRYLIKTRGQQVTLSCSPISGHRSVSWYQQTPGQGLQFLFEYFSETQRNKGNFPGRFSGRQFSNSRSEMNVSTLELGDSALYLCASSLRDREVQNTEAFFGQGTRLTVV.

The chain is built from TRBV24-1 and TRBJ2-3; 8 bases are a match to TRBD2. There are 14 residues in the CDR3. The germline V gene has CDR1 KGHDR and CDR2 SFDVKD. Trimming took 4 bases from V and 9 from J; bases not matched to a gene: 8. The CDR3 here is CATSDPYSGATQYF. For the CDR3, the DNA is TGTGCCACCAGTGACCCTTATAGCGGGGCGACGCAGTATTTT.

This clonotype has ten or more counts. V gene TRBV7-6 combines with J gene TRBJ1-2; TRBD1 matches at 10 bases. Unmatched junction bases numbered 6, after V lost 5 bases and J lost 3 bases. The CDR3 is 15 amino acids. Germline lookup yields CDR1 SGHVS and CDR2 FNYEAQ. DNA for the CDR3: TGTGCCAGCAGCCAGGGACAGGGGAATTACTATGGCTACACCTTC. It specifies CASSQGQGNYYGYTF.

Concerning this clonotype: A much larger clone is a single base away; this may be a read error. The chain is built from TRBV3-1 and TRBJ2-7, with D possibly being TRBD1 (6 bases). CDR3 length equals 17 residues. The germline gives CDR1 LGHDT, CDR2 YNNKEL (reference sequence). DNA for the CDR3: TGTACCAGCAGCCAAGGGGGAACAAGCCGGAGCTCCTACGAGCAGTACTTC. It is translated as CTSSQGGTSRSSYEQYF.

This clonotype was detected many times. The chain carries TRBV28 and TRBJ2-7; D not certain. The CDR3 is 13 residues long. Looked up from germline, CDR1 is MDHEN and CDR2 is SYDVKM. Deletions cut 7 bases from V and 5 bases from J, with 15 bases between. The CDR3 DNA reads as TGTGCCAGCACCCTACCTGTTCTGAACGAGCAGTACTTC. This translates into CASTLPVLNEQYF.

This chain links TRBV6-1 with TRBJ2-1, with TRBD1 identical over 7 bases. The CDR3 runs to 16 residues. Germline lookup yields CDR1 MNHNS and CDR2 SASEGT. Losses at the gene ends were 6 bases for V and 4 bases for J; bases not matched to a gene: 12. CDR3: CASSAPTGKFYNEQFF. CDR3 coding DNA: TGTGCCAGCAGCGCCCCGACAGGGAAATTTTACAATGAGCAGTTCTTC.

The genes are TRBV7-2 and TRBJ1-2, with 12 bases fitting TRBD1. Germline V lookup: CDR1 SGHTA, CDR2 FQGNSA. Trimming cost V 2 bases and J 6 bases; bases outside gene matches: 7. There are 16 residues in the CDR3. DNA for the CDR3: TGTGCCAGCAGCTTAACTCCGGGACAGGGGGCAAATGGCTACACCTTC. It yields the protein CASSLTPGQGANGYTF. Full variable domain (remainder filled in from reference TRBV7-2 and TRBJ1-2): GAGVSQSPSNKVTEKGKDVELRCDPISGHTALYWYRQSLGQGLEFLIYFQGNSAPDKSGLPSDRFSAERTGGSVSTLTIQRTQQEDSAVYLCASSLTPGQGANGYTFGSGTRLTVV.

The chain carries TRBV27 and TRBJ2-3; D ambiguous. The CDR3 spans 14 residues. Between the trimmed V and J ends, which lost 6 bases and 2 bases, there was a span of 12 bases. In germline, CDR1 is MNHEY, CDR2 SMNVEV (reference sequence). In DNA, the CDR3 is TGTGCCAGCAGATCTGGAGCCTACACAGATACGCAGTATTTT. Its protein is CASRSGAYTDTQYF.

The table lists this clonotype with many counts. The chain uses TRBV7-2 and TRBJ2-4; D not resolved. V was clipped by 0 bases and J by 0 bases, with 6 bases between them. The CDR3 is 15 amino acids. Germline V gives CDR1 SGHTA, CDR2 FQGNSA. The CDR3 loop reads CASSLAALAKNIQYF. CDR3 DNA sequence: TGTGCCAGCAGCTTAGCCGCTCTAGCCAAAAACATTCAGTACTTC.

This clonotype was seen at least ten times. The genes are TRBV6-5 and TRBJ2-1; 10 bases align to TRBD2. From germline, CDR1 is MNHEY and CDR2 SVGAGI. The CDR3 contains 16 residues. The trim removed 6 bases at V and 8 bases at J, leaving 13 bases unmatched. The CDR3 here is CASSPLLSGGAHEQFF. In nucleotides, the CDR3 is TGTGCCAGCAGCCCCCTATTGAGCGGGGGGGCCCATGAGCAGTTCTTC.

This clonotype was recorded many times. The J gene is TRBJ2-3, the V gene TRBV29-1; D might be TRBD2 (6 bases). The CDR3 sequence is 15 residues long. Germline CDR1 is SQVTM and CDR2 is ANQGSEA. Trimming took 6 bases from V and 0 from J, leaving 16 bases between them. CDR3: CSVHRDFDSTDTQYF. CDR3 bases: TGCAGCGTACACCGGGACTTTGATAGCACAGATACGCAGTATTTT.

This chain connects TRBV2 to TRBJ2-2; 12 nucleotides line up with TRBD1. Unmatched junction bases numbered 5, after V lost 6 bases and J lost 6 bases. The germline V gene encodes CDR1 SNHLY and CDR2 FYNNEI. The length of the CDR3 is 15 residues. CDR3 residues: CASRPGQGASGELFF. In DNA, the CDR3 is TGTGCCAGCAGGCCGGGACAGGGGGCGTCCGGGGAGCTGTTTTTT. Using reference TRBV2 and TRBJ2-2 for the parts outside the CDR3, the full variable domain is EPEVTQTPSHQVTQMGQEVILRCVPISNHLYFYWYRQILGQKVEFLVSFYNNEISEKSEIFDDQFSVERPDGSNFTLKIRSTKLEDSAMYFCASRPGQGASGELFFGEGSRLTVL.

This clonotype was observed at least ten times. V usage is TRBV11-2 and J usage is TRBJ1-4, with TRBD1 identical over 9 bases. The V segment lost 2 bases and the J segment 5 bases; nucleotides outside the gene matches: 6. CDR3 size: 16 residues. Germline V gives CDR1 SGHAT, CDR2 FQNNGV. For the CDR3, the DNA is TGTGCCAGCAGCTTATTCCGACAGGGGGGGAATGAAAAACTGTTTTTT. It translates to CASSLFRQGGNEKLFF.

This clonotype was observed at least ten times. The rearrangement links TRBV9 to TRBJ1-2; D not resolved. The germline V gene has CDR1 SGDLS and CDR2 YYNGEE. With 0 bases removed from V and 8 bases from J, the gap between germline ends came to 11 bases. This CDR3 spans 13 amino acids. The CDR3 DNA follows: TGTGCCAGCAGCGTAGTTCAGAATACGGGCTACACCTTC. This gives the protein CASSVVQNTGYTF.

This clonotype was counted once. The gene calls are TRBV6-5 and TRBJ1-1; D is unclear. CDR3 length equals 11 residues. CDR1 is MNHEY, CDR2 SVGAGI, per germline. V lost 6 bases and J 6 bases, leaving 8 bases between the germline ends. The DNA for the CDR3 is TGTGCCAGCAGCCCCCCGGCTGAAGCTTTCTTT. Encoded protein: CASSPPAEAFF.